This is a list of T cell receptor beta chains from one sample in a study of OX40 agonist ivuxolimab in advanced cancers. The data were produced by immunoSEQ multiplex PCR, yet TCRdb's version contains in-frame clones alone and is incomplete. The sample includes 47,000 or so clones, around 84% seen only once; the top ten take 11%. This specimen consisted of CD4+ or CD8+ T cells sorted from blood, obtained in a trial of the OX40 agonist ivuxolimab. Receptors were obtained from an adult with an advanced solid tumor such as melanoma, head and neck, liver or kidney cancer. The conserved cysteine and the conserved F or W are not part of the CDR3 here.

>TRBV6-5
ASSYGRGQPQH
>TRBV7-4
ASSLWVHIIVAKNIQY
>TRBV5-4
ASSSRGLPDPYEQY
>TRBV6-5
ASRYRGVNPYEQY
>TRBV15
ATSRALAGVNEQY
>TRBV29-1
SVGRESPSYGYT
>TRBV4-3
ASSQDHGRAGINYGYT
>TRBV19
ASSILDRTNYGYT
>TRBV6-6
ASRKDREDTEAF
>TRBV4-3
ASSQGTSGGADTGELF
>TRBV5-4
ASRLAGVGNEQF
>TRBV15
ATSRSTSGSTDTQY
>TRBV28
AITTGENRDYGYT
>TRBV6-5
ASRRRGRIYGYT
>TRBV7-9
ASSFGTYEQY
>TRBV29-1
SVDRRNTGELF